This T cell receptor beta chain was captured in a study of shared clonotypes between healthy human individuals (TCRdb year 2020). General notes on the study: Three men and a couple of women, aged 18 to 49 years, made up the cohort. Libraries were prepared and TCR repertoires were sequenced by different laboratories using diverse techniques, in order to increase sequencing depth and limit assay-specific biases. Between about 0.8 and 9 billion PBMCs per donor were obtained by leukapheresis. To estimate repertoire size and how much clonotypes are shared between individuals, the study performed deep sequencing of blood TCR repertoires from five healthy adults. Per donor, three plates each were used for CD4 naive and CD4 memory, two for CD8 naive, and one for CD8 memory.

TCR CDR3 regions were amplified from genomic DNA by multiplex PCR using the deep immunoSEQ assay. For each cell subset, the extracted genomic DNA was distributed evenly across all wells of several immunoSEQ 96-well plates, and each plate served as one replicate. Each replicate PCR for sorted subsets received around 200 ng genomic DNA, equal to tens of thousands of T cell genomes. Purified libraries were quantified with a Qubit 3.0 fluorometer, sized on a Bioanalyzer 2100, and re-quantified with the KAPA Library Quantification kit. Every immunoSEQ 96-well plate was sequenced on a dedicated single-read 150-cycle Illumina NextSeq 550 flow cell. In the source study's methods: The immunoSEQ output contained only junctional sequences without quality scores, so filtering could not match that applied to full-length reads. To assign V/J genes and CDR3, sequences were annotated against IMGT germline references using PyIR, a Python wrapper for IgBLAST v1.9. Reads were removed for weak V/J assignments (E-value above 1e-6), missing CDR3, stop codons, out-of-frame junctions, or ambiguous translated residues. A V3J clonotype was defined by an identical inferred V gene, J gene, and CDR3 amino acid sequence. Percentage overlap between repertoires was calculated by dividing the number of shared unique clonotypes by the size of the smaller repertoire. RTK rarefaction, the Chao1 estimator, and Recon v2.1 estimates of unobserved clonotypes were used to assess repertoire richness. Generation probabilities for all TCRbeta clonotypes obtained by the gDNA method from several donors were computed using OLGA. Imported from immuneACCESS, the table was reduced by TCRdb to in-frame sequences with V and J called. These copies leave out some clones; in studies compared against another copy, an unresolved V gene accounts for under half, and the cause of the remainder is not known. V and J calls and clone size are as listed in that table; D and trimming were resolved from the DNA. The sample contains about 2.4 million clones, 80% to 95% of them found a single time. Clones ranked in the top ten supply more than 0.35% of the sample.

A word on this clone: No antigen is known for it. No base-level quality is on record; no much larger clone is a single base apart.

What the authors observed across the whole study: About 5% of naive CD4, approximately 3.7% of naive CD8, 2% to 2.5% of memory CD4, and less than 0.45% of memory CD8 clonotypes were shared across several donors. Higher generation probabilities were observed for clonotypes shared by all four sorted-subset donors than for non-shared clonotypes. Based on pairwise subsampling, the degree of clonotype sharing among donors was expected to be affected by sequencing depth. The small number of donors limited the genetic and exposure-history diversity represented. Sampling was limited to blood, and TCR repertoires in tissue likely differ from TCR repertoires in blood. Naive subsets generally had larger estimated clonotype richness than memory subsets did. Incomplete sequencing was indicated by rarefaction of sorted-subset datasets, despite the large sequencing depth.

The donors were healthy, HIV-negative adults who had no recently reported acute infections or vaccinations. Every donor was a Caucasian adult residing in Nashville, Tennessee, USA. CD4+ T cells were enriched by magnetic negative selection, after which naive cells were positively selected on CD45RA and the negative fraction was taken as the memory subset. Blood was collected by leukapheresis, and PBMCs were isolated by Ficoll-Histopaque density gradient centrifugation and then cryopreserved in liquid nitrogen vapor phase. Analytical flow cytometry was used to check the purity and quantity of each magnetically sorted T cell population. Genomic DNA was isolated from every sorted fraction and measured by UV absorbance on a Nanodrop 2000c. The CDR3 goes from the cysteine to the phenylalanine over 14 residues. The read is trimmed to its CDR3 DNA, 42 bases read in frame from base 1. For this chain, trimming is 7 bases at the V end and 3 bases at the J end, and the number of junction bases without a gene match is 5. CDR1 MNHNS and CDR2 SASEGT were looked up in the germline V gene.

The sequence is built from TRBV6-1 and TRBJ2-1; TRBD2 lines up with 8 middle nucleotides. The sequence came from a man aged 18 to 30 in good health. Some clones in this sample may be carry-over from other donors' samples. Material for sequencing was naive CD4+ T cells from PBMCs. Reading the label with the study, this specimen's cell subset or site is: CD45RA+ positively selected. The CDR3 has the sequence CASTRREGYNEQFF. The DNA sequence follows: TGTGCCAGCACTAGACGGGAGGGCTACAATGAGCAGTTCTTC.